This T cell receptor beta chain was profiled in a study of blood T cells in healthy people across ages. Germline CDR1 DFQATT, CDR2 SNEGSKA (reference sequence). This CDR3 has 11 amino acids. The V end lost 7 bases, the J end lost 11 bases, and 17 bases lay between the germline ends. The study's findings and limits: Observed TCR beta diversity per million T cells went down as age went up. This fall followed a roughly linear course with age.

Remarks on this clonotype: The antigen is unknown.

A second about 7 to 11 cycle PCR used barcoded and J-beta primers. TCRdb reanalysed the 5' RACE reads using MiXCR and keeps one entry per CDR3 protein. The sample carries 1.5 million to 2 million distinct CDR3 sequences, roughly 50% recorded once. The chain joins TRBV20-1 to TRBJ2-5; unclear D gene. This clonotype was sampled from a woman aged 40 to 50 in good health. Source material: blood. The CDR3 loop reads CSVTDSYGQYF. CDR3 bases: TGCAGTGTAACTGACTCCTACGGGCAGTACTTC.